Shown below are 22 T cell receptor beta chains from a single sample sequenced in a study of T cells in Graves' hyperthyroidism and ophthalmopathy. There were TCR beta CDR3 regions amplified from RNA transcripts. Researchers ran a first-round RT-PCR on the TCR CDR3 using the HTBI primer set. TCRdb re-called the multiplex PCR reads through MiXCR, storing one row per CDR3 protein. The table has fewer than 350,000 distinct CDR3 sequences, approximately 18% seen once. Sequencing used blood. These receptors were taken from a woman aged 50 to 60 with Graves' hyperthyroidism.

The chain employs TRBV3-1 and TRBJ2-5; 10 bases are shared with TRBD2. The length of the CDR3 is 18 residues. Trimming at V came to 1 base and at J to 5 bases, leaving 13 bases not matched to a gene. Per the germline V gene, CDR1 is LGHDT and CDR2 is YNNKEL (reference sequence). CDR3 coding DNA: TGTGCCAGCAGCCAAGTTGGGACTAGCGACATGGCGGGCGAGACCCAGTACTTC. Residues: CASSQVGTSDMAGETQYF.

The V and J genes are TRBV28 and TRBJ2-2, with D possibly being TRBD1 or TRBD2 (5 bases each). The CDR3 runs to 14 residues. Germline CDR1 is MDHEN and CDR2 is SYDVKM. V was cut by 6 bases and J by 7 bases, with 15 bases left in between. CDR3: CASSVGEDGGELFF. The CDR3 DNA is TGTGCCAGCAGCGTGGGGGAAGATGGCGGGGAGCTGTTTTTT.

This clonotype turned up a few times. The chain carries TRBV15 and TRBJ1-6, with TRBD1 as a possible D gene (5 bases). Germline values: CDR1 LNHNV, CDR2 YYDKDF (reference sequence). This CDR3 has 12 residues. Trimming removed 2 bases at V and 14 bases at J, with 10 bases between. The CDR3 reads CATSRPGGSLHF. The CDR3 region has the DNA TGTGCCACCAGCAGACCCGGGGGGTCCCTCCACTTT.

This chain links TRBV7-8 with TRBJ1-6, with 8 bases aligning to TRBD1. The germline gives CDR1 SGHVS, CDR2 FQNEAQ. V lost 4 bases and J lost 7; bases outside the gene matches: 9. The CDR3 covers 16 residues. CDR3 region: CASSSNLDRVNSPLHF. The CDR3 nucleotides read TGTGCCAGCAGCTCCAACTTGGACAGGGTAAATTCACCCCTCCACTTT.

In this sample, this clonotype turned up many times. The chain combines TRBV2 with TRBJ2-3; TRBD1 is a possible D gene (5 bases). The CDR3 runs 15 residues. V was cut by 11 bases and J by 2 bases, with 20 bases left in between. Germline V CDR1 and CDR2: SNHLY, FYNNEI. CDR3: CAGAKGAPNTDTQYF. In DNA form, the CDR3 reads TGTGCCGGAGCGAAAGGGGCACCAAACACAGATACGCAGTATTTT.

This clonotype was detected many times. The V gene is TRBV11-2, the J gene TRBJ2-2, with D hard to call. The V gene lost 0 bases and the J gene lost 1 base, with 9 bases spanning the gap. The CDR3 spans 16 residues. Germline lookup yields CDR1 SGHAT and CDR2 FQNNGV. The CDR3 region is CASSLDRIGNTGELFF. The CDR3 coding sequence is TGTGCCAGCAGCTTAGATAGGATAGGGAACACCGGGGAGCTGTTTTTT. The full variable domain, with the rest looked up from reference TRBV11-2 and TRBJ2-2, is EAGVAQSPRYKIIEKRQSVAFWCNPISGHATLYWYQQILGQGPKLLIQFQNNGVVDDSQLPKDRFSAERLKGVDSTLKIQPAKLEDSAVYLCASSLDRIGNTGELFFGEGSRLTVL.

There are many counts of this clonotype. This chain joins TRBV7-9 and TRBJ1-1; D may be TRBD1 (6 bases). Germline V lookup: CDR1 SEHNR, CDR2 FQNEAQ (reference sequence). The CDR3 totals 12 residues. V gave up 4 bases and J gave up 8 bases, with 11 bases separating them. Here the CDR3 reads CASSSDRLEAFF. CDR3 bases: TGTGCCAGCAGCTCCGACAGGCTGGAAGCTTTCTTT.

A note on this clonotype: Possible read error: a much larger clone is one base away. The CDR3 loop reads CASSEGLAALTDTQYF. The CDR3 DNA reads as TGTGCCAGCAGTGAAGGGCTAGCAGCCCTCACAGATACGCAGTATTTT. The chain is built from TRBV6-1 and TRBJ2-3; maybe TRBD2 (5 bases). The CDR3 contains 16 residues. V dropped 1 base and J dropped 2 bases, with 13 bases sitting between them. Germline values: CDR1 MNHNS, CDR2 SASEGT.

The chain is built from TRBV5-4 and TRBJ1-1; D unclear. In germline, CDR1 is SGHNT, CDR2 YYREEE (reference sequence). This CDR3 has 16 residues. Trimming shortened V by 3 bases and J by 5 bases, and 20 bases separated the two germline ends. The CDR3 nucleotides are TGTGCCAGCAGCTCCCTCGGAGACTACGGGATAACTGAAGCTTTCTTT. This codes for CASSSLGDYGITEAFF.

V gene TRBV3-1 combines with J gene TRBJ2-5; TRBD2 matches at 7 bases. The V segment lost 6 bases and the J segment 3 bases; nucleotides outside the gene matches: 4. Germline loops: CDR1 LGHDT, CDR2 YNNKEL (reference sequence). This CDR3 is 13 amino acids long. The CDR3 is CASRRRGEETQYF. The CDR3, as DNA: TGTGCCAGCAGGCGCCGGGGGGAAGAGACCCAGTACTTC.

This clonotype was counted many times. The chain recombines TRBV12-3 or TRBV12-4 with TRBJ2-5, with 7 bases identical to TRBD2. CDR3 size: 15 residues. J gave up 1 base and V 3 bases, and 5 bases lay outside the gene matches. CDR3 sequence (DNA): TGTGCCAGCAGTTTTTGGGCTAGCGGCCAAGAGACCCAGTACTTC. It specifies CASSFWASGQETQYF.

The rearrangement links TRBV6-2 or TRBV6-3 to TRBJ1-2; no firm D call. The CDR3 is 8 amino acids. The V end was cut by 10 bases, the J end by 9 bases, with 6 bases between. CDR1 and CDR2 from the germline V gene are MNHEY and SVGEGT. CDR3 loop: CAIASYTF. DNA of the CDR3: TGTGCCATCGCGAGCTACACCTTC.

The chain employs TRBV29-1 and TRBJ2-5; tentatively, D is TRBD2 (6 bases). The germline CDR1 and CDR2 sequences are SQVTM and ANQGSEA. CDR3 size: 13 residues. The ends were cut back, 3 bases at V and 4 bases at J, with 12 bases in the middle. Written as DNA, the CDR3 is TGCAGCGTTGATGGAGCGGGCGGAGAGACCCAGTACTTC. This codes for CSVDGAGGETQYF.

Note on this clonotype: The germline gene is not matched at one end of the junction; a read error may be the cause. The V call is TRBV4-1, the J call TRBJ2-3, with a possible D match to TRBD2 (5 bases). This CDR3 contains 12 residues. CDR1 MGHRA and CDR2 YSYEKL come from the germline V gene. The CDR3 region has the DNA TGCGCCAGCAACCAAGCGGCTGGTACGCAGTATTTT. It translates to CASNQAAGTQYF.

This clonotype occurred many times. The V gene is TRBV18, the J gene TRBJ2-1; TRBD2 matches at 8 bases. CDR3 size: 14 residues. Germline CDR1 KGHSH, CDR2 LQKENI. J was trimmed by 5 bases and V by 3 bases; bases with no gene match: 3. In DNA form, the CDR3 reads TGTGCCAGCTCACCCCCGGGGGGGGACAATGAGCAGTTCTTC. Its protein is CASSPPGGDNEQFF.

This clonotype has ten or more counts. The chain couples TRBV11-2 to TRBJ2-3, with D hard to call. Deletions cut 1 base from V and 2 bases from J, with 10 bases between. This CDR3 has 15 residues. The germline V gene has CDR1 SGHAT and CDR2 FQNNGV. The CDR3 here is CASSLGSPYTDTQYF. The CDR3 coding sequence is TGTGCCAGCAGCTTAGGTAGTCCTTACACAGATACGCAGTATTTT.

This clonotype came up a few times. The rearrangement links TRBV3-1 to TRBJ1-4; D uncertain. CDR1 LGHDT and CDR2 YNNKEL come from the germline V gene (reference sequence). The CDR3 is made up of 14 amino acids. The ends were cut back, 4 bases at V and 6 bases at J, with 12 bases in the middle. The CDR3 DNA follows: TGTGCCAGCAGCCCCTGGGTCGGTGATGAAAAACTGTTTTTT. Amino acids: CASSPWVGDEKLFF.

This clonotype showed up just a few times. The V call is TRBV6-1, the J call TRBJ2-5; possibly TRBD1 for D (5 bases). Germline V gene lookup returns CDR1 MNHNS and CDR2 SASEGT. Trimming pared 5 bases from V and 3 bases from J, leaving 19 bases between. This CDR3 spans 16 amino acids. The CDR3 DNA sequence: TGTGCCAGCAGTTCCACAGGTTTGGGGATTAAAGAGACCCAGTACTTC. Protein sequence: CASSSTGLGIKETQYF.

The sample holds many counts of this clonotype. The chain employs TRBV18 and TRBJ1-2; no firm D call. The CDR3 consists of 14 residues. V was cut by 4 bases and J by 0 bases, with 9 bases left in between. The V gene's germline CDR1 is KGHSH and CDR2 LQKENI. CDR3 sequence reads: CASSQVKTNYGYTF. CDR3 nucleotide sequence: TGTGCCAGCTCACAGGTCAAGACTAACTATGGCTACACCTTC.

This clonotype has only a few counts. The CDR3 is CASSRGANQETQYF. CDR3 DNA: TGTGCCAGCAGCCGGGGAGCCAACCAAGAGACCCAGTACTTC. The chain employs TRBV7-9 and TRBJ2-5; perhaps TRBD2 as D (5 bases). The CDR3 extends over 14 amino acids. Deletions cut 5 bases from V and 0 bases from J, with 10 bases between. The germline gives CDR1 SEHNR, CDR2 FQNEAQ (reference sequence).

Ten or more counts support this clonotype. The V call is TRBV11-2, the J call TRBJ2-5, with no clear D. In germline, CDR1 is SGHAT, CDR2 FQNNGV. This CDR3 contains 14 residues. V gave up 5 bases and J gave up 3 bases, with 13 bases separating them. The CDR3 sequence: CASSRPLPEETQYF. As DNA, the CDR3 is TGTGCCAGCAGCCGTCCGTTGCCCGAAGAGACCCAGTACTTC.

This clonotype has only a few counts. The chain uses TRBV6-5 and TRBJ2-2; 11 nucleotides line up with TRBD1. The V gene's germline CDR1 is MNHEY and CDR2 SVGAGI. The V and J ends lost 0 bases and 3 bases, in that order; junction bases with no gene match: 6. The CDR3 contains 18 residues. CDR3 in amino acids: CASSYSQDRGQYTGELFF. The CDR3 bases are TGTGCCAGCAGTTACTCCCAGGACAGGGGGCAATACACCGGGGAGCTGTTTTTT.